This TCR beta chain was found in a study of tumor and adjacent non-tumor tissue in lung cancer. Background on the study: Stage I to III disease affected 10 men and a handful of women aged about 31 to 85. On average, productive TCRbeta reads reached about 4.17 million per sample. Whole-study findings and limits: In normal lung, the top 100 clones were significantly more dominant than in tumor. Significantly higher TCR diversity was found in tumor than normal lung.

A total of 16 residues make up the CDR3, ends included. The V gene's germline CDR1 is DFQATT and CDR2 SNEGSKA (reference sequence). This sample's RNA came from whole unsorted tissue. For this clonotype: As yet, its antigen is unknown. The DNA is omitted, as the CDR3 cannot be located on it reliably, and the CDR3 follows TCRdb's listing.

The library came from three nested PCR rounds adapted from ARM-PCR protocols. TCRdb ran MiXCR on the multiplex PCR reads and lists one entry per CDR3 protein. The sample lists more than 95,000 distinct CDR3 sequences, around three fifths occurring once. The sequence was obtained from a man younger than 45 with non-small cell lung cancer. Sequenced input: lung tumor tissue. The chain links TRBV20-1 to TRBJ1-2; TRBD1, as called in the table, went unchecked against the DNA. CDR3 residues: CSVSLVVGQGSYGYSF.